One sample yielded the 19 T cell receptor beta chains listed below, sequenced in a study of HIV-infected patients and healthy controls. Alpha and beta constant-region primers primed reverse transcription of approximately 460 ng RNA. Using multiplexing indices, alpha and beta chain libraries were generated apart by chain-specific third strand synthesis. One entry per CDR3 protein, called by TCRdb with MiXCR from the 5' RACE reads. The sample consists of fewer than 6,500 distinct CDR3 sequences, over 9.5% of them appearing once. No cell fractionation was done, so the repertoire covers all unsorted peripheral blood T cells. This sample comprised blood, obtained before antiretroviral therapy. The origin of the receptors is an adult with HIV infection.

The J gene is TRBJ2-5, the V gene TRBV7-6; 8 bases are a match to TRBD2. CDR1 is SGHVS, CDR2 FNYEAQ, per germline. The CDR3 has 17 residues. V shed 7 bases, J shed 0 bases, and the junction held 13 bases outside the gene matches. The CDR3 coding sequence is TGTGCCAGCACCCAAAAGGCGGGCGGGGGGTACCAAGAGACCCAGTACTTC. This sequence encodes CASTQKAGGGYQETQYF. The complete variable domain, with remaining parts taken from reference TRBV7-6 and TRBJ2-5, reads GAGVSQSPRYKVTKRGQDVALRCDPISGHVSLYWYRQALGQGPEFLTYFNYEAQQDKSGLPNDRFSAERPEGSISTLTIQRTEQRDSAMYRCASTQKAGGGYQETQYFGPGTRLLVL.

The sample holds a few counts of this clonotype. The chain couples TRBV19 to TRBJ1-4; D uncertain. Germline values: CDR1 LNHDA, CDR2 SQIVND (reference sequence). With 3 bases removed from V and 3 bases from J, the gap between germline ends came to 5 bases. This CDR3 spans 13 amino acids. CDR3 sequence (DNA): TGTGCCAGTAGTATTACGGCTAATGAAAAACTGTTTTTT. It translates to CASSITANEKLFF.

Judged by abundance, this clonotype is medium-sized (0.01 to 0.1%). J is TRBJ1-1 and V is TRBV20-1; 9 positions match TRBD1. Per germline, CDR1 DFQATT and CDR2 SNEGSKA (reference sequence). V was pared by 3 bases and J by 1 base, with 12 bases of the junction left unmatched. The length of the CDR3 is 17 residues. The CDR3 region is CSASRDRAVGANTEAFF. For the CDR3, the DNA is TGCAGTGCTAGCCGGGACAGGGCAGTCGGGGCGAACACTGAAGCTTTCTTT.

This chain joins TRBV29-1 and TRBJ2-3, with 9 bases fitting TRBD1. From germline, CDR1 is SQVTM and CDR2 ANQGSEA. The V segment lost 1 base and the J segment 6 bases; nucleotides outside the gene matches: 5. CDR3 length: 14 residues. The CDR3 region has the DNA TGCAGCGTTGAAGGACAGGGGGTGGCGGATACGCAGTATTTT. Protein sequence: CSVEGQGVADTQYF.

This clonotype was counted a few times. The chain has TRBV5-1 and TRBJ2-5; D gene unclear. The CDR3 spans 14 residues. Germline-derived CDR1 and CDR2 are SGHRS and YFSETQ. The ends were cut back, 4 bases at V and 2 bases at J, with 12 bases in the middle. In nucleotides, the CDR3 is TGCGCCAGCAGCACTTGGATAGGACAAGAGACCCAGTACTTC. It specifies CASSTWIGQETQYF.

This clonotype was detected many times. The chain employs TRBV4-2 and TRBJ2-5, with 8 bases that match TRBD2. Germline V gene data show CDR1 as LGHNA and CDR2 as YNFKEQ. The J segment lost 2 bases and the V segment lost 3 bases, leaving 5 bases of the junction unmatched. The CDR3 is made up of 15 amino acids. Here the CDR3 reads CASSQSLAEQETQYF. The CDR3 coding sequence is TGTGCCAGCAGCCAGTCACTAGCGGAGCAAGAGACCCAGTACTTC.

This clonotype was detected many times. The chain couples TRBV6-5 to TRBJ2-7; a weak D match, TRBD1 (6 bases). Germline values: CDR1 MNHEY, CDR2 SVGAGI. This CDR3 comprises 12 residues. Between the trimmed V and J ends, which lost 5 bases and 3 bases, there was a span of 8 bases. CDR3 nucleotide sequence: TGTGCCAGCAGTCCACAGGGCTACGAGCAGTACTTC. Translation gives CASSPQGYEQYF.

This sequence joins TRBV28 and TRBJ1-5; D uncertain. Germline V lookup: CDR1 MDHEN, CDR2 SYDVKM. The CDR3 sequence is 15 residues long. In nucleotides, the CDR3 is TGTGGCTGCAATGACGGAGGTATGGGCAATCAGCCCCAGCATTTT. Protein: CGCNDGGMGNQPQHF.

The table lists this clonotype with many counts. The CDR3 loop reads CASSQRRSSISSYNEQFF. CDR3 bases: TGTGCCAGCAGCCAGAGGCGGTCCTCAATCAGCTCCTACAATGAGCAGTTCTTC. V and J are TRBV3-1 and TRBJ2-1; D gene uncertain. Trimming took off 3 bases at V and 0 bases at J, with 18 bases between the two ends. This CDR3 is 18 amino acids long. Looked up from germline, CDR1 is LGHDT and CDR2 is YNNKEL (reference sequence).

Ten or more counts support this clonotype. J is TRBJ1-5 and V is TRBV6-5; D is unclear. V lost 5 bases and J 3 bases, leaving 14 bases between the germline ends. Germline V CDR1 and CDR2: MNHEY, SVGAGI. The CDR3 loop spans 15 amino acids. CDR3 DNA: TGTGCCAGCAGTCCGGAGGGCGGTTACAATCAGCCCCAGCATTTT. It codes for CASSPEGGYNQPQHF.

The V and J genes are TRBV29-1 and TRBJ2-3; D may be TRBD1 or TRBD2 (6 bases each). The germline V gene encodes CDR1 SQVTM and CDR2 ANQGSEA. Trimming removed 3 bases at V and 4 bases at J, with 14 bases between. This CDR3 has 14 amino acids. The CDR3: CSVEGGIQSDTQYF. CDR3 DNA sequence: TGCAGCGTTGAGGGGGGCATTCAATCAGATACGCAGTATTTT.

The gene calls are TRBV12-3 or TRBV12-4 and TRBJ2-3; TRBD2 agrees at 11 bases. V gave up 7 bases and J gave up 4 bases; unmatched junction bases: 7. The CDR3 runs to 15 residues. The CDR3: CASNSGRALPDTQYF. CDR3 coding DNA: TGTGCCAGCAATAGCGGGAGGGCCCTCCCAGATACGCAGTATTTT.

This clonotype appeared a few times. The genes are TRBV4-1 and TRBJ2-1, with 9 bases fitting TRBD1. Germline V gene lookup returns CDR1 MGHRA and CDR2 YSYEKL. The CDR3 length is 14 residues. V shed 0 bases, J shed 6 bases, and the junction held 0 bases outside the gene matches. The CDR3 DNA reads TGCGCCAGCAGCCAAGAGGACAGGGGCAATGAGCAGTTCTTC. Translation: CASSQEDRGNEQFF.

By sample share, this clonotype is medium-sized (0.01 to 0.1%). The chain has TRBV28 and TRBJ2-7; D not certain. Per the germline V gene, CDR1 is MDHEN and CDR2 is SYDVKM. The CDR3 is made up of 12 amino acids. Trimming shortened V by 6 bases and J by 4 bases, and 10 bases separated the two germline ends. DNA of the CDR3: TGTGCCAGCAGCCCCCCTAATTACGAGCAGTACTTC. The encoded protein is CASSPPNYEQYF.

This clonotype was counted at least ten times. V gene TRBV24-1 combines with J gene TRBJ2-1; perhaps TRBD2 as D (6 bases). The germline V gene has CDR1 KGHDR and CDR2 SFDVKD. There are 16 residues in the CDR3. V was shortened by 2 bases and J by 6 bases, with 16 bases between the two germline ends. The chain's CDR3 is CATSDWGTGGINEQFF. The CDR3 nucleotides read TGTGCCACCAGTGATTGGGGGACTGGCGGGATCAATGAGCAGTTCTTC.

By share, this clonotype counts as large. This chain's CDR3 is CASSESRGLEKLFF. The CDR3 coding sequence is TGTGCCAGCAGTGAAAGCAGGGGGCTAGAAAAACTGTTTTTT. The chain recombines TRBV2 with TRBJ1-4, with 8 bases lining up with TRBD1. CDR1 and CDR2 (germline): SNHLY, FYNNEI. The CDR3 has 14 residues. Unmatched junction bases numbered 4, after V lost 2 bases and J lost 8 bases.

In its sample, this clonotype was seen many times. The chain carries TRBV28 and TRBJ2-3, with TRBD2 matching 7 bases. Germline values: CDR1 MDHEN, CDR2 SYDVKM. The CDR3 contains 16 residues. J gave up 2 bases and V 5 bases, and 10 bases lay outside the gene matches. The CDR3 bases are TGTGCCAGCAGTCCAGATCGGCTAGCGGCCACAGATACGCAGTATTTT. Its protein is CASSPDRLAATDTQYF.

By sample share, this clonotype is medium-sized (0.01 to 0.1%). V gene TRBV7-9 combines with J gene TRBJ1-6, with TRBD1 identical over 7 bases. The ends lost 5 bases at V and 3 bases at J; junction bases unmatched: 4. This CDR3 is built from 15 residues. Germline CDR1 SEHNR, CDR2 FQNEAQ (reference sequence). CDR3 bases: TGTGCCAGCAGCCCGGGGACAGTCTATAATTCACCCCTCCACTTT. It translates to CASSPGTVYNSPLHF.

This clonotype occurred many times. This chain's CDR3 is CASSLKGMNTEAFF. In nucleotides, the CDR3 is TGTGCCAGCAGTTTAAAAGGGATGAACACTGAAGCTTTCTTT. V gene TRBV28 combines with J gene TRBJ1-1; no firm D call. CDR3 size: 14 residues. Trimming left V 2 bases short and J 0 bases short, with 7 bases between. From germline, CDR1 is MDHEN and CDR2 SYDVKM. The full variable domain, in which reference TRBV28 and TRBJ1-1 provide the parts outside the CDR3, is DVKVTQSSRYLVKRTGEKVFLECVQDMDHENMFWYRQDPGLGLRLIYFSYDVKMKEKGDIPEGYSVSREKKERFSLILESASTNQTSMYLCASSLKGMNTEAFFGQGTRLTVV.